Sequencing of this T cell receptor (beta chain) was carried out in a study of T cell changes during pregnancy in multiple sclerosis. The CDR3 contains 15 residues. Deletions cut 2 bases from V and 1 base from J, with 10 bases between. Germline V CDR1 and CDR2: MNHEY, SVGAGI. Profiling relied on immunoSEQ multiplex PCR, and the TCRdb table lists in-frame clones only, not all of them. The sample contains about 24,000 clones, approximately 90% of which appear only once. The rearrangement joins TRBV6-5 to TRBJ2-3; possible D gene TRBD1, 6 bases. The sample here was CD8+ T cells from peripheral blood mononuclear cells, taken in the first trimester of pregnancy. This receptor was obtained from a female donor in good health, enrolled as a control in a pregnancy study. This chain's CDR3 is CASSYGQRGTDTQYF. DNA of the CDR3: TGTGCCAGCAGTTACGGACAGAGGGGCACAGATACGCAGTATTTT.